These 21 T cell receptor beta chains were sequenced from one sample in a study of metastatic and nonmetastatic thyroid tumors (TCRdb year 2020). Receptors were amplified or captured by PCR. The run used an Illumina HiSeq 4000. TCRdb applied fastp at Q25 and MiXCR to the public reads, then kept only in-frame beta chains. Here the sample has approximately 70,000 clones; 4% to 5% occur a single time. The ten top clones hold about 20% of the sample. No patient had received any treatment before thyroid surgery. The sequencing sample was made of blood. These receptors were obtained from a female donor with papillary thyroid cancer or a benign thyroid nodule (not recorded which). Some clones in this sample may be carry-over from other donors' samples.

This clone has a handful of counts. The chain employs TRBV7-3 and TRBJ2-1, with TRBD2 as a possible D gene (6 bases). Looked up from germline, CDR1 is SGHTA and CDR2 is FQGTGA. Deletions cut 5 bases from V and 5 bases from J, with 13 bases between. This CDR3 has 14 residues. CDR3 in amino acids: CASSQFLANNEQFF. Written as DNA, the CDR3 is TGTGCCAGCAGCCAATTCCTAGCGAACAATGAGCAGTTCTTC.

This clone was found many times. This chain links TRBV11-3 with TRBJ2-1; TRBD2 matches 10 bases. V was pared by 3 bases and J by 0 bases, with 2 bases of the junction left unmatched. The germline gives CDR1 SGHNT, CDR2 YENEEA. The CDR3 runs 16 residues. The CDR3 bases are TGTGCCAGCAGCTTGGCTAGCGGGAGCTCCTACAATGAGCAGTTCTTC. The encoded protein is CASSLASGSSYNEQFF.

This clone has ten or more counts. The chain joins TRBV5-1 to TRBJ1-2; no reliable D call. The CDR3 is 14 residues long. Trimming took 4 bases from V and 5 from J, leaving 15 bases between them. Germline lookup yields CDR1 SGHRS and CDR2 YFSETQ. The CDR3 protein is CASSPDRVQYGYTF. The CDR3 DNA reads TGCGCCAGCAGCCCGGACCGCGTCCAATATGGCTACACCTTC.

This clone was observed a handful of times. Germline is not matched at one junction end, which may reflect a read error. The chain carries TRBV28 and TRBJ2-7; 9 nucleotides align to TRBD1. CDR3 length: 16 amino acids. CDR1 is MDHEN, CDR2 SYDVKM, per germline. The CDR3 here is CASRYHTWTGAYEHYF. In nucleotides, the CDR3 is TGTGCCAGCAGATATCATACCTGGACAGGGGCCTACGAGCATTACTTC.

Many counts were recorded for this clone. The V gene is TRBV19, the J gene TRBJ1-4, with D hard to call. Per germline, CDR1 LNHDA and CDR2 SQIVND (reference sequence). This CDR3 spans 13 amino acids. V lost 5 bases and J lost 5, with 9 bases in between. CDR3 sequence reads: CASSYAGNEKLFF. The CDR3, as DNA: TGTGCCAGTAGTTACGCGGGAAATGAAAAACTGTTTTTT.

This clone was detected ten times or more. The CDR3 nucleotides are TGTGCCAGCAGCGTAGAGGGGGCTAGCGGCACCGGGGAGCTGTTTTTT. Encoded protein: CASSVEGASGTGELFF. The chain uses TRBV9 and TRBJ2-2; D is tentatively TRBD1 or TRBD2 (7 bases each). Germline V gene data show CDR1 as SGDLS and CDR2 as YYNGEE. Between the trimmed V and J ends, which lost 0 bases and 4 bases, there was a span of 13 bases. CDR3 length: 16 residues.

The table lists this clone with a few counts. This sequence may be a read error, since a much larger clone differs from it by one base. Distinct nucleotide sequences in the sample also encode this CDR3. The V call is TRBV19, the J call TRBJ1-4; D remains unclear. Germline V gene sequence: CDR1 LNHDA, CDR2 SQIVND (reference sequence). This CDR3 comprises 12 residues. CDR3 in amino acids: CAGSIRHEKLFF. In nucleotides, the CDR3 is TGTGCCGGTAGTATCCGTCATGAAAAACTGTTTTTT.

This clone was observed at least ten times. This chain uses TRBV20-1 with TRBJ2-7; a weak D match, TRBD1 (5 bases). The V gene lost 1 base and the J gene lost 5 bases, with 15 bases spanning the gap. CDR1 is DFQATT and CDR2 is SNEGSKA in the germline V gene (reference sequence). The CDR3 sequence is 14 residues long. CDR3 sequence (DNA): TGCAGTGCTAGAGTCCTCGGCAGGGATAACGAGCAGTACTTC. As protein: CSARVLGRDNEQYF.

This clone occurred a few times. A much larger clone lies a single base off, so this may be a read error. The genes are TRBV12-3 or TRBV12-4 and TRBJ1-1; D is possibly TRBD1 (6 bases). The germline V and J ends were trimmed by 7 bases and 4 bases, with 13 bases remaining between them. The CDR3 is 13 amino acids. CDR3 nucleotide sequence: TGTGCCAGCATCCCCAGGGGCGGCACTGAAGCTTTCTTT. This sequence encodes CASIPRGGTEAFF.

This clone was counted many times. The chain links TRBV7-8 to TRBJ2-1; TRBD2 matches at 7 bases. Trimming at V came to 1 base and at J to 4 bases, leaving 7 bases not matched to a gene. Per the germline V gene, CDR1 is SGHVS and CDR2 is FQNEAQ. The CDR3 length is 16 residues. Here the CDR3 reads CASSLGEGAWYNEQFF. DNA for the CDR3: TGTGCCAGCAGCTTAGGGGAGGGTGCTTGGTACAATGAGCAGTTCTTC.

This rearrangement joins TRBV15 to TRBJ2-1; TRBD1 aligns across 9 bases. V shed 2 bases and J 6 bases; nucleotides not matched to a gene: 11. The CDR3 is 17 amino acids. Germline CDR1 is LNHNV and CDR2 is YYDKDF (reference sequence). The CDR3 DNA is TGTGCCACCAGCAGACTAGGGGGGGGGACAGGGCGCAATGAGCAGTTCTTC. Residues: CATSRLGGGTGRNEQFF.

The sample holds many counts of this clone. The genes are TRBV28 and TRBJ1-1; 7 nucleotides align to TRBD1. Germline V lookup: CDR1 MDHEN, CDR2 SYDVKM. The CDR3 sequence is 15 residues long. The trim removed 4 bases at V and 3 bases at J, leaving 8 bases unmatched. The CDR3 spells CASSSPGTVDTEAFF. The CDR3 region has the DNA TGTGCCAGCAGTTCTCCCGGGACAGTCGACACTGAAGCTTTCTTT.

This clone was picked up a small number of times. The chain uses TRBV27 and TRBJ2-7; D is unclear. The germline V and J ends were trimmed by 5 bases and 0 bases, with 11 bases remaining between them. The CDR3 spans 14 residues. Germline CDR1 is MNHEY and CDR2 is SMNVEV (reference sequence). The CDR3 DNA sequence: TGTGCCAGCAGTATGGCGGTGCCCTCCTACGAGCAGTACTTC. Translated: CASSMAVPSYEQYF.

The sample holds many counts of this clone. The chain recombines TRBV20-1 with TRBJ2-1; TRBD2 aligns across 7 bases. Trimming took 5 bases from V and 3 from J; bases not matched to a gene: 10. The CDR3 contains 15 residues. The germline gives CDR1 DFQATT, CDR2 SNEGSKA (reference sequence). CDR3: CSAYLRGSIYNEQFF. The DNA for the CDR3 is TGCAGTGCTTACCTGCGGGGGTCGATCTACAATGAGCAGTTCTTC.

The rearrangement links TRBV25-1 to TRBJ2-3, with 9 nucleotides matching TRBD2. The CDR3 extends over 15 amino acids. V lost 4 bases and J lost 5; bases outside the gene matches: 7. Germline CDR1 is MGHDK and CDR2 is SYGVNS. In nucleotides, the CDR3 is TGTGCCAGCAGTGGGGCTAGCGGGGACGTAGATACGCAGTATTTT. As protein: CASSGASGDVDTQYF.

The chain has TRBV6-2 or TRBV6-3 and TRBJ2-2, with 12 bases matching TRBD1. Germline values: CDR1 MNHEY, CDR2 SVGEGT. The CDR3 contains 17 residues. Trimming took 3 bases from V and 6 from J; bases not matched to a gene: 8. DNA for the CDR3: TGTGCCAGCAGTTATATCGTGGGACAGGGGGCGTCCGGGGAGCTGTTTTTT. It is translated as CASSYIVGQGASGELFF.

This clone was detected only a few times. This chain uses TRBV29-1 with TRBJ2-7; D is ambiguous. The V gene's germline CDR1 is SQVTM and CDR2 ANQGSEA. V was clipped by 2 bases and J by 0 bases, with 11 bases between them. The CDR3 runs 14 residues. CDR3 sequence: CSVERRCSSYEQYF. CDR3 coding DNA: TGCAGCGTTGAACGGCGCTGTAGCTCCTACGAGCAGTACTTC.

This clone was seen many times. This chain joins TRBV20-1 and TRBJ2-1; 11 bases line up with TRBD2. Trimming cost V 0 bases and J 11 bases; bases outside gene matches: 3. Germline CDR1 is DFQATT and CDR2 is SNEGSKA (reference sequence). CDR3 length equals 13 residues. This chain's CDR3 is CSAREGLAVKQFF. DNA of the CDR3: TGCAGTGCTAGAGAGGGACTAGCGGTGAAGCAGTTCTTC.

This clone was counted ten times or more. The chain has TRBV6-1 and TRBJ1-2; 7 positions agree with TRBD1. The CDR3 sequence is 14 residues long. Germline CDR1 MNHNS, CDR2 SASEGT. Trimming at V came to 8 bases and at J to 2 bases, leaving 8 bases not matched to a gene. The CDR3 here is CASEEEGANYGYTF. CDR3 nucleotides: TGTGCCAGCGAGGAGGAGGGGGCCAACTATGGCTACACCTTC.

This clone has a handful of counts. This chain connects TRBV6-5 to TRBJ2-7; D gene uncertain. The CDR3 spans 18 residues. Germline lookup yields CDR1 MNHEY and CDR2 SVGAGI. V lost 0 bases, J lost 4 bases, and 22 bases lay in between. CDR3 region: CASSYSPPSGPVKYEQYF. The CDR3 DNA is TGTGCCAGCAGTTACTCCCCCCCGTCAGGACCGGTGAAGTACGAGCAGTACTTC.

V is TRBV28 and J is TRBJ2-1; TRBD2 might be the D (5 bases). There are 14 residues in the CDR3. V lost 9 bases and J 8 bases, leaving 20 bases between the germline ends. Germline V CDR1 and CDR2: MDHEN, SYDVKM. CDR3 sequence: CARSPYGLVHEQFF. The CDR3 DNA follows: TGTGCCAGGAGTCCGTACGGACTCGTACATGAGCAGTTCTTC.